Listed here are 32 T cell receptor beta chains from one sample, sequenced in a study of cytomegalovirus exposure and HLA in healthy donors. The PCR contained 60 Vbeta and 13 Jbeta primers. Assay: immunoSEQ multiplex PCR; the TCRdb copy retains only in-frame clones and omits some. The sample data list 50,000 to 70,000 clones. The specimen was PBMCs. All receptors come from a woman aged 18-29 years in good health and CMV-seronegative.

The chain uses TRBV30 and TRBJ1-2; 7 bases fit TRBD1. The trim removed 5 bases at V and 9 bases at J, leaving 12 bases unmatched. The CDR3 extends over 13 amino acids. The germline V gene has CDR1 GTSNPN and CDR2 SVGIG (reference sequence). The CDR3 sequence: CAWGSTGVFSYTF. CDR3 bases: TGTGCCTGGGGCTCAACAGGGGTATTTAGCTACACCTTC. Filled out from reference TRBV30 and TRBJ1-2, the complete variable domain reads SQTIHQWPATLVQPVGSPLSLECTVEGTSNPNLYWYRQAAGRGLQLLFYSVGIGQISSEVPQNLSASRPQDRQFILSSKKLLLSDSGFYLCAWGSTGVFSYTFGSGTRLTVV.

The chain uses TRBV30 and TRBJ1-1; D is uncertain. This CDR3 has 11 amino acids. V lost 0 bases to trimming and J lost 7 bases, with 6 bases between them. Germline V gives CDR1 GTSNPN, CDR2 SVGIG (reference sequence). The CDR3 DNA reads TGTGCCTGGAGTGTGAGACTTGAAGCTTTCTTT. Its translation: CAWSVRLEAFF.

The CDR3 protein is CASSYDRVGGYTF. The CDR3 DNA follows: TGTGCCAGCAGTTACGACAGGGTGGGGGGCTACACCTTC. This chain connects TRBV6-5 to TRBJ1-2; 7 nucleotides match TRBD1. Losses at the gene ends were 2 bases for V and 8 bases for J; bases not matched to a gene: 5. Looked up from germline, CDR1 is MNHEY and CDR2 is SVGAGI. CDR3 length: 13 residues.

The V call is TRBV7-9, the J call TRBJ1-2, with a possible D match to TRBD1 (6 bases). The CDR3 is made up of 18 amino acids. The germline gives CDR1 SEHNR, CDR2 FQNEAQ (reference sequence). The V end lost 3 bases, the J end lost 4 bases, and 24 bases lay between the germline ends. This chain's CDR3 is CASSFSDSQFPNGYGYTF. In DNA, the CDR3 is TGTGCCAGCAGCTTCTCGGACAGCCAATTCCCCAACGGCTATGGCTACACCTTC.

This chain connects TRBV6-1 to TRBJ2-2; D is perhaps TRBD1 (5 bases). The CDR3 consists of 13 residues. Germline values: CDR1 MNHNS, CDR2 SASEGT. V was shortened by 7 bases and J by 5 bases, with 11 bases between the two germline ends. This chain's CDR3 is CASKQVGTGELFF. The CDR3 DNA follows: TGTGCCAGCAAACAGGTCGGGACCGGGGAGCTGTTTTTT.

The chain combines TRBV29-1 with TRBJ2-2, with 10 bases aligning to TRBD1. Trimming cost V 5 bases and J 4 bases; bases outside gene matches: 4. From germline, CDR1 is SQVTM and CDR2 ANQGSEA. This CDR3 is built from 14 residues. The CDR3 protein is CSVRTGGTTGELFF. In DNA form, the CDR3 reads TGCAGCGTTCGGACAGGGGGTACCACCGGGGAGCTGTTTTTT.

This rearrangement joins TRBV25-1 to TRBJ2-7; 9 bases are shared with TRBD2. This CDR3 region has 16 residues. Trimming cost V 6 bases and J 4 bases; bases outside gene matches: 13. CDR1 is MGHDK and CDR2 is SYGVNS in the germline V gene. CDR3 amino acids: CASSAGGAGGGYEQYF. The CDR3 bases are TGTGCCAGCAGCGCCGGGGGAGCGGGAGGCGGTTACGAGCAGTACTTC.

V usage is TRBV6-6 and J usage is TRBJ2-3; TRBD1 matches 9 bases. The CDR3 sequence is 15 residues long. After removal of 6 bases from V and 10 bases from J, the junction contained 14 bases not matched to a gene. Germline V gene data show CDR1 as MNHNY and CDR2 as SVGAGI (reference sequence). Here the CDR3 DNA reads TGTGCCAGCAGATCTGGGGACAGGGCCGATATCGCGCAGTATTTT. It encodes CASRSGDRADIAQYF.

J is TRBJ1-6 and V is TRBV18; TRBD1 matches 7 bases. V shed 3 bases and J 4 bases; nucleotides not matched to a gene: 3. The V gene's germline CDR1 is KGHSH and CDR2 LQKENI. The CDR3 contains 15 residues. CDR3 residues: CASSPPGGYNSPLHF. In DNA, the CDR3 is TGTGCCAGCTCACCTCCAGGGGGGTATAATTCACCCCTCCACTTT.

This chain connects TRBV7-9 to TRBJ2-1; D remains unclear. V was cut by 0 bases and J by 8 bases, with 5 bases left in between. CDR1 is SEHNR and CDR2 is FQNEAQ in the germline V gene (reference sequence). The CDR3 has 12 amino acids. The CDR3 here is CASSLADYEQFF. CDR3 DNA: TGTGCCAGCAGCTTAGCAGACTATGAGCAGTTCTTC.

With respect to this clone: One junction end disagrees with the germline gene, perhaps due to a read error. The chain joins TRBV5-1 to TRBJ2-5; tentatively, D is TRBD2 (5 bases). This CDR3 spans 12 amino acids. Germline V gene data show CDR1 as SGHRS and CDR2 as YFSETQ. DNA of the CDR3: TGCGCCAGCCGCGGACTTCAAGAGAACCAGTACTTC. Its protein product is CASRGLQENQYF.

This chain connects TRBV6-5 to TRBJ2-5, with a weak D call TRBD2 (6 bases). Germline values: CDR1 MNHEY, CDR2 SVGAGI. V lost 2 bases, J lost 7 bases, and 17 bases lay in between. The CDR3 length is 15 residues. The CDR3: CASSYGGAGSWTQYF. CDR3 nucleotide sequence: TGTGCCAGCAGTTACGGGGGAGCGGGTTCCTGGACCCAGTACTTC.

The rearrangement joins TRBV5-1 to TRBJ2-7, with TRBD1 identical over 10 bases. Unmatched junction bases numbered 7, after V lost 4 bases and J lost 3 bases. This CDR3 spans 15 amino acids. Germline-derived CDR1 and CDR2 are SGHRS and YFSETQ. This CDR3 reads CASSPTGTGDYEQYF. CDR3 nucleotides: TGCGCCAGCAGCCCGACCGGGACAGGGGACTACGAGCAGTACTTC. Based on the CDR3 plus reference TRBV5-1 and TRBJ2-7, the full variable domain is KAGVTQTPRYLIKTRGQQVTLSCSPISGHRSVSWYQQTPGQGLQFLFEYFSETQRNKGNFPGRFSGRQFSNSRSEMNVSTLELGDSALYLCASSPTGTGDYEQYFGPGTRLTVT.

This chain joins TRBV25-1 and TRBJ2-5, with TRBD2 identical over 11 bases. The J segment lost 1 base and the V segment lost 5 bases, leaving 6 bases of the junction unmatched. Germline V gives CDR1 MGHDK, CDR2 SYGVNS. This CDR3 region has 16 residues. CDR3 nucleotide sequence: TGTGCCAGCAGTCTCCAACTAGCGGGGGTCCAAGAGACCCAGTACTTC. Protein product: CASSLQLAGVQETQYF.

The chain is built from TRBV29-1 and TRBJ1-3; the D gene is possibly TRBD1 (6 bases). The V and J ends lost 4 bases and 3 bases respectively, with 13 bases between them. The germline V gene encodes CDR1 SQVTM and CDR2 ANQGSEA. The CDR3 loop spans 14 amino acids. For the CDR3, the DNA is TGCAGCGTTGCCCTCGAACAGGGTGGAAACACCATATATTTT. Residues: CSVALEQGGNTIYF.

The CDR3 DNA is TGTGCCAGCGGTCTAGCGGGAGAGGTAGATACGCAGTATTTT. Its protein is CASGLAGEVDTQYF. The chain has TRBV25-1 and TRBJ2-3; 10 bases align to TRBD2. CDR1 is MGHDK and CDR2 is SYGVNS in the germline V gene. The ends lost 8 bases at V and 5 bases at J; junction bases unmatched: 7. The CDR3 extends over 14 amino acids.

This chain connects TRBV9 to TRBJ1-1; TRBD1 might be the D (5 bases). The CDR3 spans 13 residues. Looked up from germline, CDR1 is SGDLS and CDR2 is YYNGEE. V was trimmed by 5 bases and J by 3 bases, leaving 11 bases between them. CDR3 in DNA: TGTGCCAGCAGGGACAATTATGACACTGAAGCTTTCTTT. This gives the protein CASRDNYDTEAFF.

The gene calls are TRBV9 and TRBJ2-3; D gene unclear. CDR3 length equals 13 residues. Trimming stripped 0 bases from V and 6 bases from J, with 8 bases between. Germline V gene sequence: CDR1 SGDLS, CDR2 YYNGEE. DNA of the CDR3: TGTGCCAGCAGCGTAGTGGGCCGTGATACGCAGTATTTT. Amino acid sequence: CASSVVGRDTQYF.

The chain employs TRBV30 and TRBJ2-4, with D maybe TRBD1 (5 bases). Germline CDR1 GTSNPN, CDR2 SVGIG (reference sequence). The CDR3 is 11 amino acids. The V end was cut by 1 base, the J end by 15 bases, with 13 bases between. DNA of the CDR3: TGTGCCTGGAGTGGGGGCCAGGTCTCGTACTTC. This encodes CAWSGGQVSYF. The variable domain in full, completed from reference TRBV30 and TRBJ2-4, reads SQTIHQWPATLVQPVGSPLSLECTVEGTSNPNLYWYRQAAGRGLQLLFYSVGIGQISSEVPQNLSASRPQDRQFILSSKKLLLSDSGFYLCAWSGGQVSYFGAGTRLSVL.

The V gene is TRBV7-9, the J gene TRBJ1-2; D possibly corresponds to TRBD1 (5 bases). Germline V gene lookup returns CDR1 SEHNR and CDR2 FQNEAQ (reference sequence). The CDR3 is 14 amino acids. V was trimmed by 3 bases and J by 5 bases, leaving 13 bases between them. CDR3 sequence reads: CASSFQTDGYGYTF. As DNA, the CDR3 is TGTGCCAGCAGCTTTCAGACAGATGGGTATGGCTACACCTTC.

The CDR3 sequence is CASSLATGDGYTF. The CDR3 DNA follows: TGTGCCAGCAGCTTGGCCACAGGTGATGGCTACACCTTC. V usage is TRBV5-4 and J usage is TRBJ1-2; maybe TRBD1 (5 bases). Germline V gene sequence: CDR1 SGHNT, CDR2 YYREEE (reference sequence). This CDR3 region has 13 residues. Trimming took 0 bases from V and 6 from J, leaving 9 bases between them. The variable domain in full, with the rest retrieved from reference TRBV5-4 and TRBJ1-2, is ETGVTQSPTHLIKTRGQQVTLRCSSQSGHNTVSWYQQALGQGPQFIFQYYREEENGRGNFPPRFSGLQFPNYSSELNVNALELDDSALYLCASSLATGDGYTFGSGTRLTVV.

The chain has TRBV4-1 and TRBJ2-5, with TRBD2 matching 9 bases. The CDR3 is 15 amino acids. V lost 2 bases, J lost 5 bases, and 6 bases stayed unmatched. CDR1 is MGHRA and CDR2 is YSYEKL in the germline V gene. CDR3 nucleotides: TGCGCCAGCAGCCAAAGACTAGCGGATACGGAGACCCAGTACTTC. As protein: CASSQRLADTETQYF.

CDR3 DNA sequence: TGTGCCAGCAGTTTATCGGCCCTCACTGAAGCTTTCTTT. Translating it yields CASSLSALTEAFF. The chain joins TRBV27 to TRBJ1-1; unclear D gene. The V gene lost 0 bases and the J gene lost 4 bases, with 6 bases spanning the gap. This CDR3 contains 13 residues. The germline CDR1 and CDR2 sequences are MNHEY and SMNVEV (reference sequence).

This chain connects TRBV6-1 to TRBJ1-2, with D unclear. Per germline, CDR1 MNHNS and CDR2 SASEGT. V lost 6 bases, J lost 0 bases, and 14 bases lay in between. This CDR3 has 15 residues. CDR3 sequence (DNA): TGTGCCAGCAGACGCGAGCGGGAAGCTAACTATGGCTACACCTTC. Encoded protein: CASRREREANYGYTF.

The chain has TRBV7-3 and TRBJ1-2; D possibly corresponds to TRBD1 (5 bases). Germline lookup yields CDR1 SGHTA and CDR2 FQGTGA. CDR3 size: 14 residues. V shed 5 bases and J shed 4 bases, with 14 bases lying between them. This CDR3 is CASSPRGGGYGYTF. Here the CDR3 DNA reads TGTGCCAGCAGCCCCCGCGGGGGAGGCTATGGCTACACCTTC.

This chain uses TRBV7-9 with TRBJ2-7; D is possibly TRBD2 (7 bases). From germline, CDR1 is SEHNR and CDR2 FQNEAQ (reference sequence). CDR3 length: 15 amino acids. The germline V and J ends were trimmed by 1 base and 7 bases, with 17 bases remaining between them. CDR3 protein: CASSLGRGGFGEQYF. The CDR3 region has the DNA TGTGCCAGCAGCTTAGGCAGGGGAGGGTTCGGGGAGCAGTACTTC. Filled out from reference TRBV7-9 and TRBJ2-7, the complete variable domain reads DTGVSQNPRHKITKRGQNVTFRCDPISEHNRLYWYRQTLGQGPEFLTYFQNEAQLEKSRLLSDRFSAERPKGSFSTLEIQRTEQGDSAMYLCASSLGRGGFGEQYFGPGTRLTVT.

The V and J genes are TRBV25-1 and TRBJ2-5; D is possibly TRBD2 (5 bases). The V end was cut by 4 bases, the J end by 3 bases, with 21 bases between. Germline V lookup: CDR1 MGHDK, CDR2 SYGVNS. The CDR3 extends over 17 amino acids. The chain's CDR3 is CASSGPPAGYQKETQYF. The CDR3 coding sequence is TGTGCCAGCAGTGGTCCCCCCGCGGGTTACCAAAAAGAGACCCAGTACTTC. The complete variable domain, with remaining parts taken from reference TRBV25-1 and TRBJ2-5, reads EADIYQTPRYLVIGTGKKITLECSQTMGHDKMYWYQQDPGMELHLIHYSYGVNSTEKGDLSSESTVSRIRTEHFPLTLESARPSHTSQYLCASSGPPAGYQKETQYFGPGTRLLVL.

The J gene is TRBJ1-2, the V gene TRBV27; a possible D gene is TRBD1 (5 bases). CDR3 length: 13 residues. V lost 6 bases and J lost 8, with 16 bases in between. From germline, CDR1 is MNHEY and CDR2 SMNVEV (reference sequence). CDR3 coding DNA: TGTGCCAGCAGCAGATTACAGGAGGGAGGCTACACCTTC. This sequence encodes CASSRLQEGGYTF.

This chain links TRBV9 with TRBJ2-1; a weak D match, TRBD1 (7 bases). With 0 bases removed from V and 5 bases from J, the gap between germline ends came to 18 bases. CDR1 is SGDLS and CDR2 is YYNGEE in the germline V gene. This CDR3 has 17 amino acids. The CDR3: CASSVASRGTANNEQFF. In DNA form, the CDR3 reads TGTGCCAGCAGCGTAGCATCCCGGGGGACAGCTAACAATGAGCAGTTCTTC.

The CDR3: CASSSMTDGGYEQYF. CDR3 nucleotide sequence: TGTGCCAGCAGCTCAATGACGGACGGGGGCTACGAGCAGTACTTC. This rearrangement joins TRBV5-4 to TRBJ2-7; a possible D gene is TRBD2 (6 bases). V lost 3 bases, J lost 3 bases, and 16 bases lay in between. The CDR3 runs to 15 residues. Germline-derived CDR1 and CDR2 are SGHNT and YYREEE (reference sequence).

The chain combines TRBV19 with TRBJ1-3; no clear D gene. Between the trimmed V and J ends, which lost 5 bases and 2 bases, there was a span of 10 bases. The CDR3 has 14 residues. Germline loops: CDR1 LNHDA, CDR2 SQIVND (reference sequence). CDR3 loop: CASSPLGTGNTIYF. The CDR3 DNA reads TGTGCCAGTAGTCCTCTAGGAACTGGAAACACCATATATTTT.

The chain links TRBV9 to TRBJ1-1; the match to TRBD1 covers 9 bases. Losses at the gene ends were 3 bases for V and 7 bases for J; bases not matched to a gene: 10. Germline V gene sequence: CDR1 SGDLS, CDR2 YYNGEE. This CDR3 region has 15 residues. The CDR3 region is CASSGLGQGSFEAFF. Written as DNA, the CDR3 is TGTGCCAGCAGCGGGTTGGGACAGGGCTCGTTTGAAGCTTTCTTT.